The next 10 T cell receptor beta chains were all read from a single sample in a study of blood T cell repertoires in COVID-19. Generated by immunoSEQ multiplex PCR, the TCRdb table keeps only in-frame clones and is missing some. The repertoire holds more than 250,000 clones, with more than 80% as singletons. The sequenced material came from peripheral blood. These receptors were obtained from a woman aged 45-59 years with COVID-19, enrolled during active disease.

V usage is TRBV4-2 and J usage is TRBJ2-7; 10 nucleotides agree with TRBD2. Trimming cost V 0 bases and J 0 bases; bases outside gene matches: 2. This CDR3 contains 16 residues. Germline CDR1 reads LGHNA; CDR2 reads YNFKEQ. As DNA, the CDR3 is TGTGCCAGCAGCCAAGACTCTAGCGGGAGCTCCTACGAGCAGTACTTC. Its protein product is CASSQDSSGSSYEQYF.

The V call is TRBV27, the J call TRBJ1-5; D may be TRBD1 (6 bases). With 0 bases removed from V and 1 base from J, the gap between germline ends came to 10 bases. The germline V gene has CDR1 MNHEY and CDR2 SMNVEV (reference sequence). CDR3 length equals 16 residues. The CDR3 sequence is CASSLSGTISNQPQHF. The CDR3 DNA is TGTGCCAGCAGTTTATCGGGGACAATAAGCAATCAGCCCCAGCATTTT.

The J gene is TRBJ1-4, the V gene TRBV5-1; 7 positions agree with TRBD1. Germline CDR1 and CDR2: SGHRS and YFSETQ. The junction had 17 bases not matched to a gene; V was cut back by 4 bases and J by 8 bases. CDR3 length equals 17 residues. The CDR3 DNA follows: TGCGCCAGCAGCCTGGGGGGGGCCGGGACAGCGAAAGAAAAACTGTTTTTT. Amino acid sequence: CASSLGGAGTAKEKLFF.

In this sample, this clone turned up once. This chain uses TRBV9 with TRBJ2-5; 9 bases are a match to TRBD2. Per germline, CDR1 SGDLS and CDR2 YYNGEE. Trimming removed 3 bases from V and 2 bases from J; junction bases left unmatched: 5. The CDR3 totals 15 residues. Here the CDR3 DNA reads TGTGCCAGCAGCGATAGCGGGAGAAGGCAAGAGACCCAGTACTTC. Translating gives CASSDSGRRQETQYF.

This sequence joins TRBV27 and TRBJ2-1; 11 bases match TRBD2. This CDR3 has 14 amino acids. Trimming cost V 8 bases and J 7 bases; bases outside gene matches: 7. Germline V gene lookup returns CDR1 MNHEY and CDR2 SMNVEV (reference sequence). CDR3 nucleotides: TGTGCCAGCCGACAGGGACTAGCGGTGAATGAGCAGTTCTTC. It encodes CASRQGLAVNEQFF.

The chain recombines TRBV19 with TRBJ2-1; D perhaps matches TRBD1 (5 bases). CDR1 LNHDA and CDR2 SQIVND come from the germline V gene (reference sequence). The CDR3 loop spans 14 amino acids. Trimming stripped 3 bases from V and 6 bases from J, with 12 bases between. The CDR3 loop is CASSMERRGNEQFF. The CDR3 bases are TGTGCCAGTAGTATGGAGAGAAGGGGCAATGAGCAGTTCTTC.

This clone occurred a few times. The chain couples TRBV27 to TRBJ1-6; TRBD1 agrees at 7 bases. The ends lost 4 bases at V and 4 bases at J; junction bases unmatched: 4. There are 15 residues in the CDR3. From germline, CDR1 is MNHEY and CDR2 SMNVEV (reference sequence). Here the CDR3 reads CASSSGQMYNSPLHF. The DNA of the CDR3 is TGTGCCAGCAGTTCGGGACAGATGTATAATTCACCCCTCCACTTT.

This clone was counted a single time. The CDR3 DNA follows: TGTGCCAGCAGGTCCGGGACAGGGGGCACTGAAGCTTTCTTT. Translated: CASRSGTGGTEAFF. The rearrangement uses TRBV2 and TRBJ1-1, with 11 bases lining up with TRBD1. V dropped 6 bases and J dropped 4; count of bases not matched to a gene: 4. Per the germline V gene, CDR1 is SNHLY and CDR2 is FYNNEI. The CDR3 sequence is 14 residues long. The full variable domain, its missing parts supplied by reference TRBV2 and TRBJ1-1, is EPEVTQTPSHQVTQMGQEVILRCVPISNHLYFYWYRQILGQKVEFLVSFYNNEISEKSEIFDDQFSVERPDGSNFTLKIRSTKLEDSAMYFCASRSGTGGTEAFFGQGTRLTVV.

The chain carries TRBV5-6 and TRBJ2-5; tentative D call: TRBD2 (5 bases). V was clipped by 5 bases and J by 1 base, with 12 bases between them. The CDR3 is 14 amino acids. Looked up from germline, CDR1 is SGHDT and CDR2 is YYEEEE. As DNA, the CDR3 is TGTGCCAGCAGTACCGGGAACCTCCAAGAGACCCAGTACTTC. This sequence encodes CASSTGNLQETQYF. Complete variable domain (other parts from reference TRBV5-6 and TRBJ2-5): DAGVTQSPTHLIKTRGQQVTLRCSPKSGHDTVSWYQQALGQGPQFIFQYYEEEERQRGNFPDRFSGHQFPNYSSELNVNALLLGDSALYLCASSTGNLQETQYFGPGTRLLVL.

This clone was counted once. The chain uses TRBV30 and TRBJ2-7, with 11 bases aligning to TRBD2. V gave up 0 bases and J gave up 0 bases; unmatched junction bases: 13. This CDR3 is built from 19 residues. From germline, CDR1 is GTSNPN and CDR2 SVGIG (reference sequence). CDR3 amino acids: CAWSVHGGLAELHSYEQYF. The CDR3 coding sequence is TGTGCCTGGAGTGTACATGGGGGACTAGCGGAGCTCCACTCCTACGAGCAGTACTTC.